This T cell receptor beta chain originates from a study of CD8 T cells in Susac syndrome. In the multiple sclerosis control group, patients were treatment-naive and had stable or active relapsing-remitting disease. Isolation of CD8+ and CD4+ T cells was performed negatively, whereas enrichment of TEMRA cells was done by FACS. Germline V gene lookup returns CDR1 SGHAT and CDR2 FQDESV (reference sequence). The CDR3 consists of 15 residues. V was clipped by 3 bases and J by 4 bases, with 12 bases between them. Study-wide findings and caveats: The study's TCR sequencing and HLA analysis drew on a certain number of individuals. That number was acknowledged as relatively small.

This clonotype was detected a few times. Its antigen is not identified. It was with random hexamers that roughly 0.5 to 1 ug RNA was reverse transcribed. Amplification of TCR beta CDR3 spanned 54 Vbeta and 13 Jbeta via immunoSEQ multiplex PCR. One entry per CDR3 protein, called by TCRdb with MiXCR from the immunoSEQ multiplex PCR reads. This sample has around 300,000 distinct CDR3 sequences; 75% to 90% occur once, and the top ten carry 0.18%. The sequence derives from a human donor with multiple sclerosis. The source material was CD8+ T cells from PBMCs. The J gene is TRBJ2-2, the V gene TRBV11-1; weak D call: TRBD2 (5 bases). DNA of the CDR3: TGTGCCAGCAGCTTGGACTGGCCTGGCACCGGGGAGCTGTTTTTT. Its protein product is CASSLDWPGTGELFF.